The 20 T cell receptor beta chains below all came from one sample that was sequenced in a study of T cell changes during pregnancy in multiple sclerosis. Data came from immunoSEQ multiplex PCR; TCRdb stores just in-frame clones and leaves some out. The sample consists of tens of thousands of clones, around 84% of them appearing once. This specimen was CD4+ T cells from peripheral blood mononuclear cells, taken before pregnancy. Source of these receptors: a female donor with multiple sclerosis, enrolled in a pregnancy study.

The V and J genes are TRBV28 and TRBJ1-1; TRBD1 matches at 10 bases. CDR3 size: 14 residues. Trimming at V came to 6 bases and at J to 5 bases, leaving 6 bases not matched to a gene. Germline values: CDR1 MDHEN, CDR2 SYDVKM. The CDR3 DNA follows: TGTGCCAGCAGACTGACAGGGGGCGGGACTGAAGCTTTCTTT. Translated: CASRLTGGGTEAFF.

This chain uses TRBV5-5 with TRBJ2-3; 7 nucleotides line up with TRBD1. The CDR3 covers 14 residues. Germline V lookup: CDR1 SGHKS, CDR2 YYEKEE (reference sequence). V trimming: 3 bases; J trimming: 0 bases; junction bases outside the gene matches: 1. The CDR3 region has the DNA TGTGCCAGCAGCTGGACAGGTAGCACAGATACGCAGTATTTT. Encoded protein: CASSWTGSTDTQYF.

V is TRBV11-2 and J is TRBJ1-5; 8 positions match TRBD1. The CDR3 extends over 16 amino acids. Trimming removed 4 bases from V and 0 bases from J; junction bases left unmatched: 5. CDR1 and CDR2 (germline): SGHAT, FQNNGV. The CDR3, as DNA: TGTGCCAGCAGCTCCGGACAGGGTGGTAGCAATCAGCCCCAGCATTTT. Its translation: CASSSGQGGSNQPQHF.

This clone has a count of ten or more. The V and J genes are TRBV7-9 and TRBJ2-3, with TRBD1 matching 8 bases. CDR1 is SEHNR, CDR2 FQNEAQ, per germline (reference sequence). The CDR3 sequence is 17 residues long. Trimming cost V 1 base and J 4 bases; bases outside gene matches: 10. CDR3 residues: CASSLELVQGAADTQYF. The CDR3 nucleotides are TGTGCCAGCAGCTTAGAGTTGGTGCAGGGGGCGGCAGATACGCAGTATTTT. The whole variable domain, remainder taken from reference TRBV7-9 and TRBJ2-3, is DTGVSQNPRHKITKRGQNVTFRCDPISEHNRLYWYRQTLGQGPEFLTYFQNEAQLEKSRLLSDRFSAERPKGSFSTLEIQRTEQGDSAMYLCASSLELVQGAADTQYFGPGTRLTVL.

The genes are TRBV29-1 and TRBJ1-2, with 10 bases identical to TRBD1. The length of the CDR3 is 14 residues. With 6 bases clipped from V and 2 bases from J, the junction kept 6 bases outside the gene matches. The germline CDR1 and CDR2 sequences are SQVTM and ANQGSEA. The CDR3 DNA sequence: TGCAGCGTGGTGCCGGGACAGGGGAACTATGGCTACACCTTC. Translated: CSVVPGQGNYGYTF.

The gene calls are TRBV6-5 and TRBJ1-1, with D maybe TRBD1 (5 bases). Trimming pared 0 bases from V and 8 bases from J, leaving 19 bases between. Germline V gene data show CDR1 as MNHEY and CDR2 as SVGAGI. The CDR3 runs to 16 residues. This chain's CDR3 is CASSYSGGAVLGEAFF. The DNA for the CDR3 is TGTGCCAGCAGTTACTCGGGAGGGGCGGTGCTTGGGGAAGCTTTCTTT.

The chain joins TRBV6-5 to TRBJ1-5; 7 positions match TRBD1. The germline CDR1 and CDR2 sequences are MNHEY and SVGAGI. The CDR3 runs to 15 residues. Trimming removed 5 bases from V and 2 bases from J; junction bases left unmatched: 6. The CDR3 reads CASSTNRGGNQPQHF. In nucleotides, the CDR3 is TGTGCCAGCAGTACCAACAGGGGAGGCAATCAGCCCCAGCATTTT.

The chain combines TRBV29-1 with TRBJ2-7, with TRBD1 matching 8 bases. Germline CDR1 reads SQVTM; CDR2 reads ANQGSEA. V shed 7 bases, J shed 2 bases, and the junction held 7 bases outside the gene matches. The CDR3 spans 13 residues. The chain's CDR3 is CSAAGTGAYEQYF. DNA of the CDR3: TGCAGCGCGGCCGGGACAGGAGCCTACGAGCAGTACTTC.

The rearrangement links TRBV11-3 to TRBJ2-1; 7 bases align to TRBD2. V shed 5 bases, J shed 9 bases, and the junction held 10 bases outside the gene matches. Germline values: CDR1 SGHNT, CDR2 YENEEA. The length of the CDR3 is 14 residues. CDR3 nucleotide sequence: TGTGCCAGCAGCCGGACTAGAATGGGGGGTGAGCAGTTCTTC. Encoded protein: CASSRTRMGGEQFF.

V gene TRBV6-1 combines with J gene TRBJ1-5, with D tentatively TRBD1 (6 bases). Per the germline V gene, CDR1 is MNHNS and CDR2 is SASEGT. V was pared by 3 bases and J by 2 bases, with 8 bases between. This CDR3 comprises 14 residues. DNA of the CDR3: TGTGCCAGCAGTGATTCAGGGGGCAATCAGCCCCAGCATTTT. Protein sequence: CASSDSGGNQPQHF.

The chain couples TRBV6-5 to TRBJ1-6; 7 bases map to TRBD1. The V gene end was trimmed by 0 bases and the J gene end by 7 bases; junction bases not matched to a gene: 0. CDR1 and CDR2 (germline): MNHEY, SVGAGI. This CDR3 has 14 amino acids. The CDR3 here is CASSYSQGNSPLHF. The CDR3 region has the DNA TGTGCCAGCAGTTACTCACAGGGGAATTCACCCCTCCACTTT.

The chain combines TRBV5-6 with TRBJ2-7; perhaps TRBD2 as D (5 bases). Germline V gives CDR1 SGHDT, CDR2 YYEEEE. V dropped 0 bases and J dropped 0 bases, with 10 bases sitting between them. CDR3 length equals 15 residues. Here the CDR3 DNA reads TGTGCCAGCAGCTTGGCCGCGGGTAGCTCCTACGAGCAGTACTTC. Amino acids: CASSLAAGSSYEQYF. The full variable domain, rest sourced from reference TRBV5-6 and TRBJ2-7, is DAGVTQSPTHLIKTRGQQVTLRCSPKSGHDTVSWYQQALGQGPQFIFQYYEEEERQRGNFPDRFSGHQFPNYSSELNVNALLLGDSALYLCASSLAAGSSYEQYFGPGTRLTVT.

The chain uses TRBV6-5 and TRBJ1-6; D is uncertain. The V end lost 2 bases, the J end lost 0 bases, and 5 bases lay between the germline ends. The germline gives CDR1 MNHEY, CDR2 SVGAGI. The CDR3 runs to 15 residues. The CDR3 region is CASSYGSSYNSPLHF. The CDR3 region has the DNA TGTGCCAGCAGTTACGGGAGCTCCTATAATTCACCCCTCCACTTT.

This chain joins TRBV7-9 and TRBJ2-5, with 9 bases identical to TRBD1. CDR1 SEHNR and CDR2 FQNEAQ come from the germline V gene (reference sequence). The CDR3 has 16 amino acids. J gave up 4 bases and V 2 bases, and 8 bases lay outside the gene matches. The CDR3 DNA reads as TGTGCCAGCAGCTTATTGGGGACAGGGATGCCAGAGACCCAGTACTTC. Protein: CASSLLGTGMPETQYF.

This clone has just a few counts. This rearrangement joins TRBV9 to TRBJ1-1; 7 positions match TRBD1. J lost 5 bases, V lost 0 bases, and 13 bases had no gene match. The CDR3 covers 17 residues. The germline gives CDR1 SGDLS, CDR2 YYNGEE. The CDR3 DNA reads as TGTGCCAGCAGCGTAGTACCCCCCTGGACAGGACAAACTGAAGCTTTCTTT. This translates into CASSVVPPWTGQTEAFF. Full variable domain (remainder filled in from reference TRBV9 and TRBJ1-1): DSGVTQTPKHLITATGQRVTLRCSPRSGDLSVYWYQQSLDQGLQFLIQYYNGEERAKGNILERFSAQQFPDLHSELNLSSLELGDSALYFCASSVVPPWTGQTEAFFGQGTRLTVV.

As DNA, the CDR3 is TGTGCCAGTAGTATAGGACAGGGCAACTCTGGGGCCAACGTCCTGACTTTC. Translating gives CASSIGQGNSGANVLTF. The gene calls are TRBV19 and TRBJ2-6, with 7 nucleotides matching TRBD1. CDR3 length: 17 residues. CDR1 LNHDA and CDR2 SQIVND come from the germline V gene (reference sequence). V was pared by 1 base and J by 0 bases, with 3 bases of the junction left unmatched.

The DNA of the CDR3 is TGTGCCAGCAGTTACCTTTTCCCTAGCAATCAGCCCCAGCATTTT. Translation gives CASSYLFPSNQPQHF. The chain links TRBV6-6 to TRBJ1-5, with unresolved D. This CDR3 comprises 15 residues. The germline CDR1 and CDR2 sequences are MNHNY and SVGAGI (reference sequence). Between the trimmed V and J ends, which lost 2 bases and 0 bases, there was a span of 8 bases.

A note on this clone: This could be a read error, since a much larger clone is one nucleotide away. This chain joins TRBV14 and TRBJ1-2, with D possibly TRBD1 on 6 matching bases. This CDR3 region has 15 residues. CDR1 SGHDN and CDR2 FVKESK come from the germline V gene. V was clipped by 8 bases and J by 0 bases, with 16 bases between them. The CDR3 DNA sequence: TGTGCCAGCGGCCCGGGACACAAGACTAACTATGGCTACACCTTC. Its translation is CASGPGHKTNYGYTF.

This chain connects TRBV6-6 to TRBJ1-5; TRBD1 agrees at 7 bases. This CDR3 spans 16 amino acids. Looked up from germline, CDR1 is MNHNY and CDR2 is SVGAGI (reference sequence). The V segment lost 7 bases and the J segment 0 bases; nucleotides outside the gene matches: 9. The CDR3 DNA follows: TGTGCCAGCACTCGGGACAGCAAATATAGCAATCAGCCCCAGCATTTT. It specifies CASTRDSKYSNQPQHF.

The chain carries TRBV28 and TRBJ2-7; the match to TRBD2 covers 10 bases. The length of the CDR3 is 13 residues. From germline, CDR1 is MDHEN and CDR2 SYDVKM. Trimming at V came to 10 bases and at J to 6 bases, leaving 9 bases not matched to a gene. The CDR3 region is CATCLAGVSEQYF. The CDR3 nucleotides are TGTGCCACTTGTCTAGCGGGAGTTTCCGAGCAGTACTTC.